The sequence of this T cell receptor (beta chain) was determined in a study of blood T cells in healthy people across ages. Overall study results and limits: More naive CD4+ cells and higher diversity marked long-lived donors relative to aged donors.

Per germline, CDR1 SGDLS and CDR2 YYNGEE. V shed 2 bases and J shed 5 bases, with 10 bases lying between them. The CDR3 spans 14 residues. This clonotype was picked up one time. Antigen: not known. For the second PCR, which ran for about 6 to 11 cycles, a sample-barcoded 5' primer and a J-beta primer mix were used. TCRdb reanalysed the 5' RACE reads using MiXCR and keeps one entry per CDR3 protein. The sample has more than 550,000 distinct CDR3 sequences, about a fifth seen once. The authors extracted at least 6 micrograms of total RNA per sample. Source material: blood. V gene TRBV9 combines with J gene TRBJ2-2, with D perhaps TRBD1 or TRBD2 (6 bases each). This TCR derives from a man in his 70s in good health. This CDR3 reads CASSVRGDTGELFF. As DNA, the CDR3 is TGTGCCAGCAGCGTTAGGGGGGATACCGGGGAGCTGTTTTTT. Together with reference TRBV9 and TRBJ2-2, the CDR3 gives the full variable domain: DSGVTQTPKHLITATGQRVTLRCSPRSGDLSVYWYQQSLDQGLQFLIQYYNGEERAKGNILERFSAQQFPDLHSELNLSSLELGDSALYFCASSVRGDTGELFFGEGSRLTVL.